The 3 T cell receptor beta chains below all came from one sample that was sequenced in a study of low-dose radiotherapy and immunotherapy resistance in tumors. Over roughly 19 PCR cycles, TCRs were amplified from a constant-region primer and V-primer adapter. TCRdb re-derived calls from the reads in MiXCR, one entry per CDR3 protein. The table has roughly 46,000 distinct CDR3 sequences, roughly 12% seen once. The time point was: before trial treatment. Source: PBMCs, taken before treatment. The receptors originated from a female donor with ovarian cancer.

Notes on this clonotype: This sequence is one base from a far larger clone and is likely a read error. This chain links TRBV28 with TRBJ2-1, with TRBD1 matching 8 bases. Germline CDR1 is MDHEN and CDR2 is SYDVKM. V lost 4 bases and J lost 10; bases outside the gene matches: 12. The CDR3 has 15 residues. The CDR3 DNA follows: TGTGCCAGCAGTTCGACAGGGGCTTCGACCTACGAGCAGTTCTTC. Protein sequence: CASSSTGASTYEQFF. Complete variable domain (other parts from reference TRBV28 and TRBJ2-1): DVKVTQSSRYLVKRTGEKVFLECVQDMDHENMFWYRQDPGLGLRLIYFSYDVKMKEKGDIPEGYSVSREKKERFSLILESASTNQTSMYLCASSSTGASTYEQFFGPGTRLTVL.

This clonotype was found many times. This chain joins TRBV7-3 and TRBJ2-1; D gene ambiguous. CDR3 size: 14 residues. V lost 5 bases and J lost 7, with 15 bases in between. Germline loops: CDR1 SGHTA, CDR2 FQGTGA. The CDR3 DNA is TGTGCCAGCAGCCGGACGTTCCTCGCGAATGAGCAGTTCTTC. Its translation is CASSRTFLANEQFF.

The sample holds many counts of this clonotype. The chain couples TRBV28 to TRBJ2-2; D is uncertain. V dropped 6 bases and J dropped 7 bases, with 9 bases sitting between them. Germline CDR1 is MDHEN and CDR2 is SYDVKM. The CDR3 consists of 12 residues. CDR3 nucleotide sequence: TGTGCCAGCAGATACCTGGGCGGGGAGCTGTTTTTT. This gives the protein CASRYLGGELFF.